The clone carrying this T cell receptor beta chain is a singleton in its sample. Data came from immunoSEQ multiplex PCR; TCRdb stores just in-frame clones and leaves some out. The sample gives 65,000 to 90,000 clones, 90% of which show up once; roughly 2.5% is in the top ten. This entry belongs to a study of T cell clones after liver transplantation. The J segment lost 3 bases and the V segment lost 4 bases, leaving 14 bases of the junction unmatched. The CDR3 has 18 residues. Germline values: CDR1 SGHRS, CDR2 YFSETQ. The chain has TRBV5-1 and TRBJ1-4; TRBD1 aligns across 8 bases. This material consisted of CD4+ T cells from blood, taken before liver transplant. This TCR came from a human donor who received a liver transplant. The CDR3 DNA sequence: TGCGCCAGCAGCCTGGGGCAGGGGGCGCTTCGGGCTAATGAAAAACTGTTTTTT. Amino acid sequence: CASSLGQGALRANEKLFF. The entire variable domain, with the rest obtained from reference TRBV5-1 and TRBJ1-4, is as follows: KAGVTQTPRYLIKTRGQQVTLSCSPISGHRSVSWYQQTPGQGLQFLFEYFSETQRNKGNFPGRFSGRQFSNSRSEMNVSTLELGDSALYLCASSLGQGALRANEKLFFGSGTQLSVL.